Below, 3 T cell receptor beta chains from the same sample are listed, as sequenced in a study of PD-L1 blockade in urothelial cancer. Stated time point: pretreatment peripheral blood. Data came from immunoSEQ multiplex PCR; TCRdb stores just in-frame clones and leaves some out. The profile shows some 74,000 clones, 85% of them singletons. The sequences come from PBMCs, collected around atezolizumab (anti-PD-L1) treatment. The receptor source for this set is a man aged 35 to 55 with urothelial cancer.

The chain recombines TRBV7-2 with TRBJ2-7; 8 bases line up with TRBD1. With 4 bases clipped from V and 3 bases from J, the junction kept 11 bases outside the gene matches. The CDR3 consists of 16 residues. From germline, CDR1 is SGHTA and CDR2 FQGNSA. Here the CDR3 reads CASSSPRGQALYEQYF. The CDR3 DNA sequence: TGTGCCAGCAGCTCTCCCCGGGGACAGGCCCTCTACGAGCAGTACTTC.

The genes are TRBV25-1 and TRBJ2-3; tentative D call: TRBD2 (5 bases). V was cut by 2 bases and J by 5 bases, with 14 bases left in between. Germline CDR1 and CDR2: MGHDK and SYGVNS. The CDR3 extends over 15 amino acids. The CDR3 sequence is CASSEGLGGKDTQYF. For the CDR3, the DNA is TGTGCCAGCAGTGAAGGGCTAGGAGGCAAAGATACGCAGTATTTT. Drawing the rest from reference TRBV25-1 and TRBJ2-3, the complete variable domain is EADIYQTPRYLVIGTGKKITLECSQTMGHDKMYWYQQDPGMELHLIHYSYGVNSTEKGDLSSESTVSRIRTEHFPLTLESARPSHTSQYLCASSEGLGGKDTQYFGPGTRLTVL.

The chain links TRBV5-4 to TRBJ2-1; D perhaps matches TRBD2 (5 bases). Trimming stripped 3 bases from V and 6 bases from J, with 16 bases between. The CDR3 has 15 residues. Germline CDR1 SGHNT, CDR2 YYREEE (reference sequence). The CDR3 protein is CASSWVEDSSNEQFF. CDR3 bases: TGTGCCAGCAGCTGGGTAGAGGACTCGAGCAATGAGCAGTTCTTC.